This record covers a single TCR beta chain. This clonotype showed up many times. What antigen it recognizes has not been identified. Qualities for individual bases were not recorded, and no much larger clone is one base off. The data are from a study of glioma-infiltrating T cells listed by TCRdb under 2016. Regarding the complete study: Sequencing of TCR alpha- and beta-chain repertoires was performed on glioma tissue, on non-neoplastic brain tissue, and on matched peripheral blood mononuclear cells. Three low-grade glioma patients, fewer than 10 primary glioblastoma patients and three non-glioma patients contributing non-neoplastic brain tissue were included in the paired cohort. To gauge divergence between tissue and blood T-cell populations, every tissue-infiltrating repertoire was compared against the peripheral blood repertoire from the same patient.

TCR alpha and beta CDR3 regions were amplified with the iRepertoire nested amplicon-rescue multiplex PCR (arm-PCR) platform from RNA. One-step reverse transcription and amplification used roughly 95-450 ng of tissue mRNA or PBMC total RNA as input. Following bead purification, Illumina adapters were added by a secondary multiplex PCR, and the libraries were gel-purified between 200 and 400 bp. Libraries carried internal 6-nucleotide barcodes used for demultiplexing. Sequencing of libraries was performed on an Illumina MiSeq with 2x220 or 2x250 nucleotide paired-end reads. For the original study's pipeline: Paired reads were merged using FLASH 1.2.11 and were aligned to the GRCh37 human genome using BWA-MEM, after which TRA and TRB reads were extracted. For V and J assignment, an IMGT-derived reference of cassette sequences and CDR3 motifs that included pseudogenes was used. Three-frame translation of reads was performed, and productive CDR3s were defined as those with a C...FGXG motif and no stop codons. Unique combinations of V-J cassette pair and CDR3 amino acid sequence were defined as clonotypes. Hamming distance filtering was applied to reads, with thresholds set by the sequence error rate of each sample in mapped regions. TCRdb reanalyzed the raw reads on its own, using fastp at Q25 for trimming and MiXCR for clone calling, and kept in-frame beta chains. Every distinct CDR3 protein forms one entry, paired with its most common genes and DNA. These V and J calls derive from TCRdb rather than the authors' analysis. This sample is represented by 90,000 or so distinct CDR3 sequences; 35% to 50% of them were singletons. The top ten constitute around two fifths of the sample.

V was cut back by 2 bases and J by 3 bases, leaving a gap of 9 bases between them. The CDR3 has 14 amino acids, counting the end cysteine and phenylalanine. Only the CDR3 part of the read is kept: 42 bases, read in frame from the first base. The germline V gene provides CDR1 SGHTA and CDR2 FQGNSA. Paper-wide results and their limitations: Small numbers underpinned the group comparisons: roughly 8 glioblastoma patients, three low-grade glioma patients and three non-neoplastic patients. VJ-independent divergence between tissue and blood was below expectation in non-neoplastic patients but above expectation in all gliomas, especially low-grade gliomas. Very few CDR3 sequences were shared between tissue and blood, attributed to high CDR3 diversity and limited sampling.

In this chain, TRBV7-2 is recombined with TRBJ2-3; the best D guess is TRBD1, with 5 bases matching. Sample: glioma tissue, nonneoplastic brain tissue, or PBMCs (not recorded which). This TCR was sampled from a human donor with low-grade glioma or glioblastoma, undergoing nonglioma brain surgery, or in good health (not recorded which). This receptor has the CDR3 CASSLSRATDTQYF. The bases read TGTGCCAGCAGCTTATCCAGGGCGACAGATACGCAGTATTTT. With all but the CDR3 taken from the reference TRBV7-2 and TRBJ2-3 genes, the full variable domain is: GAGVSQSPSNKVTEKGKDVELRCDPISGHTALYWYRQSLGQGLEFLIYFQGNSAPDKSGLPSDRFSAERTGGSVSTLTIQRTQQEDSAVYLCASSLSRATDTQYFGPGTRLTVL.